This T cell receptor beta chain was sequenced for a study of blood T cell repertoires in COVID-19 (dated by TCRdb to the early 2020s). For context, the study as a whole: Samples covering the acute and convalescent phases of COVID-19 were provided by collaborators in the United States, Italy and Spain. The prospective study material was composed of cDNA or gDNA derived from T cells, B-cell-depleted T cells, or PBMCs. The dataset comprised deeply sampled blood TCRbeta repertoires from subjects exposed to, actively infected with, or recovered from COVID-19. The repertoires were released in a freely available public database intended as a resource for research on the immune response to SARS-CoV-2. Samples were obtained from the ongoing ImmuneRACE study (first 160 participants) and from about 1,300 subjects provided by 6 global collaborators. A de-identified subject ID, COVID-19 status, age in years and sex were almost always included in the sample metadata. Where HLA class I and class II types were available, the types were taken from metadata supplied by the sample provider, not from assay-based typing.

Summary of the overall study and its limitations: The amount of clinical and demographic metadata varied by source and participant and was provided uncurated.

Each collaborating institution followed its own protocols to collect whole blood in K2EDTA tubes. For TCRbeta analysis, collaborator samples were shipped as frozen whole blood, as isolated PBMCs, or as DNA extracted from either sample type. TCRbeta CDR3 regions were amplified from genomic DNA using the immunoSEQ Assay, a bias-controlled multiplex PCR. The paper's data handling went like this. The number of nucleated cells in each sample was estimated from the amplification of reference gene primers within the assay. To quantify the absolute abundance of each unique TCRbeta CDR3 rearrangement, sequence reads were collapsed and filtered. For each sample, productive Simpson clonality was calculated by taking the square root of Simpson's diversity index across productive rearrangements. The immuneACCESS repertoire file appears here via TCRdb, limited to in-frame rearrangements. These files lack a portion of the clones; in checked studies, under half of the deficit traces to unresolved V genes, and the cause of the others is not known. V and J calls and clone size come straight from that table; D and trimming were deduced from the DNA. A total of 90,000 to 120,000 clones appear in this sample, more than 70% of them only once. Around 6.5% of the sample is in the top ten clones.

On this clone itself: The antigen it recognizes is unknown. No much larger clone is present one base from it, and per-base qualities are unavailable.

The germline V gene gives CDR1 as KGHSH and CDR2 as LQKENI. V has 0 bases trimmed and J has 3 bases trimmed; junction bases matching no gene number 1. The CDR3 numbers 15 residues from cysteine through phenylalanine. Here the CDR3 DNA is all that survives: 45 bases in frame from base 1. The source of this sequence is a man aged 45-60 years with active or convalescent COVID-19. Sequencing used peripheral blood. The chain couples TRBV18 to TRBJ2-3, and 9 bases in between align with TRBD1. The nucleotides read TGTGCCAGCTCACCACCGGGACAGGGAACAGATACGCAGTATTTT. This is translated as CASSPPGQGTDTQYF.